The 14 T cell receptor beta chains in this list originate from one sample, sequenced in a study of T cell responses to AZD1222 COVID-19 vaccine. Only in-frame clones appear in the TCRdb table, and some are missing; sequencing was by immunoSEQ multiplex PCR. The sample holds about 150,000 clones, less than 95% seen once. The sample here was peripheral blood, taken on day 0 of AZD1222 vaccination. These receptors were obtained from an adult in good health.

V and J are TRBV24-1 and TRBJ2-1; 7 bases map to TRBD1. CDR3 length: 15 residues. Trimming removed 7 bases from V and 3 bases from J; junction bases left unmatched: 8. The germline gives CDR1 KGHDR, CDR2 SFDVKD. As DNA, the CDR3 is TGTGCCACCAGCGGACAGGCAGGCCTCTACAATGAGCAGTTCTTC. Translation gives CATSGQAGLYNEQFF.

A word on this clone: An end of the junction does not agree with germline; a read error may underlie this. J is TRBJ1-2 and V is TRBV27; TRBD1 might be the D (5 bases). CDR1 and CDR2 (germline): MNHEY, SMNVEV (reference sequence). The CDR3 covers 12 residues. CDR3 coding DNA: TGTGCCAGCAGTGACAGCGACTATGGCTGCACCTTC. Translating it yields CASSDSDYGCTF.

Here the CDR3 reads CASSLGGGYGYTF. CDR3 sequence (DNA): TGCGCCAGCAGCCTCGGAGGGGGCTATGGCTACACCTTC. This rearrangement joins TRBV4-1 to TRBJ1-2, with D possibly TRBD1 on 6 matching bases. Germline V gene data show CDR1 as MGHRA and CDR2 as YSYEKL. The CDR3 contains 13 residues. V lost 4 bases, J lost 4 bases, and 10 bases lay in between.

This chain uses TRBV18 with TRBJ1-1, with no clear D. Trimming left V 3 bases short and J 0 bases short, with 14 bases between. The length of the CDR3 is 16 residues. Germline V CDR1 and CDR2: KGHSH, LQKENI. CDR3 residues: CASSPPQQRMNTEAFF. The CDR3, as DNA: TGTGCCAGCTCACCCCCCCAACAAAGAATGAACACTGAAGCTTTCTTT.

V is TRBV27 and J is TRBJ1-3, with a weak D call TRBD1 (5 bases). The V gene's germline CDR1 is MNHEY and CDR2 SMNVEV (reference sequence). The CDR3 extends over 16 amino acids. Trimming shortened V by 5 bases and J by 1 base, and 15 bases separated the two germline ends. The CDR3 nucleotides are TGTGCCAGCAGTCCGACAGAATTCTTATCTGGAAACACCATATATTTT. The encoded protein is CASSPTEFLSGNTIYF.

The rearrangement links TRBV27 to TRBJ1-2; no clear D gene. From germline, CDR1 is MNHEY and CDR2 SMNVEV (reference sequence). Trimming took off 0 bases at V and 4 bases at J, with 15 bases between the two ends. The CDR3 has 16 residues. CDR3 nucleotide sequence: TGTGCCAGCAGTTTATCGATCTCAAATTCCGTCTATGGCTACACCTTC. It codes for CASSLSISNSVYGYTF.

The chain recombines TRBV9 with TRBJ2-3, with 7 positions matching TRBD1. There are 15 residues in the CDR3. CDR1 is SGDLS, CDR2 YYNGEE, per germline. V lost 6 bases to trimming and J lost 0 bases; unmatched junction nucleotides: 7. The CDR3 spells CASTEQGVSTDTQYF. CDR3 sequence (DNA): TGTGCCAGCACCGAGCAGGGGGTTAGCACAGATACGCAGTATTTT.

The V gene is TRBV13, the J gene TRBJ2-7; either TRBD1 or TRBD2 may supply D (5 bases each). Looked up from germline, CDR1 is PRHDT and CDR2 is FYEKMQ (reference sequence). V gave up 4 bases and J gave up 5 bases, with 18 bases separating them. This CDR3 is built from 15 residues. CDR3 protein: CASSSRDRAWDEQYF. CDR3 bases: TGTGCCAGCAGCTCACGGGACCGAGCTTGGGACGAGCAGTACTTC.

J is TRBJ1-6 and V is TRBV18; no clear D. Per germline, CDR1 KGHSH and CDR2 LQKENI. The CDR3 runs 14 residues. The V end lost 2 bases, the J end lost 4 bases, and 6 bases lay between the germline ends. CDR3 loop: CASSPTGYNSPLHF. DNA of the CDR3: TGTGCCAGCTCACCAACGGGTTATAATTCACCCCTCCACTTT.

This rearrangement joins TRBV23-1 to TRBJ2-1; D may be TRBD1 or TRBD2 (7 bases each). TRBV23-1 is an open reading frame, and its role is uncertain. Trimming shortened V by 8 bases and J by 9 bases, and 26 bases separated the two germline ends. The CDR3 consists of 16 residues. The CDR3 bases are TGCGCCAGCTCCCAACGCCGGGCCAGGGGGGGGATTGAGCAGTTCTTC. Its protein product is CASSQRRARGGIEQFF.

This chain uses TRBV29-1 with TRBJ1-1; no firm D call. V lost 4 bases to trimming and J lost 8 bases, with 8 bases between them. Looked up from germline, CDR1 is SQVTM and CDR2 is ANQGSEA. This CDR3 spans 10 amino acids. Here the CDR3 DNA reads TGCAGCGTTGCGACCCGGGAAGCTTTCTTT. Its protein product is CSVATREAFF. Full variable domain (rest looked up from reference TRBV29-1 and TRBJ1-1): SAVISQKPSRDICQRGTSLTIQCQVDSQVTMMFWYRQQPGQSLTLIATANQGSEATYESGFVIDKFPISRPNLTFSTLTVSNMSPEDSSIYLCSVATREAFFGQGTRLTVV.

The chain carries TRBV10-3 and TRBJ1-1, with unresolved D. Between the trimmed V and J ends, which lost 7 bases and 6 bases, there was a span of 18 bases. The germline CDR1 and CDR2 sequences are ENHRY and SYGVKD. This CDR3 spans 14 amino acids. CDR3 protein: CAITPGSLRAEAFF. CDR3 coding DNA: TGTGCCATCACCCCGGGGTCCCTGAGGGCTGAAGCTTTCTTT.

This clone was observed a few times. This chain joins TRBV27 and TRBJ1-2, with D possibly TRBD1 on 6 matching bases. The CDR3 is 14 amino acids. Germline V gives CDR1 MNHEY, CDR2 SMNVEV (reference sequence). The V end lost 7 bases, the J end lost 4 bases, and 16 bases lay between the germline ends. The CDR3, as DNA: TGTGCCAGCAAACTAGCGCGGACAGTCTATGGCTACACCTTC. Translation gives CASKLARTVYGYTF.

The chain couples TRBV7-2 to TRBJ2-2; 9 nucleotides match TRBD2. CDR3 size: 16 residues. CDR1 and CDR2 (germline): SGHTA, FQGNSA. V shed 1 base and J 4 bases; nucleotides not matched to a gene: 4. The CDR3 DNA follows: TGTGCCAGCAGCTTAGTATTAGCGGGAGTCACCGGGGAGCTGTTTTTT. Protein sequence: CASSLVLAGVTGELFF.